Below are 31 T cell receptor beta chains sequenced from a single sample in a study of shared T cell receptors in the human thymus. Here immunoSEQ multiplex PCR was the method, and the copy in TCRdb shows in-frame clones only, minus some. The sample consists of some 640,000 clones, 70% to 90% of them appearing once. The same sample was also used in a study of human thymus T cells.

Sample: thymocytes. The receptor source for this set is a boy in the first two years of life with a congenital heart defect.

This chain joins TRBV4-1 and TRBJ1-4, with 9 bases aligning to TRBD1. This CDR3 region has 19 residues. Germline trimming cut 1 base from V and 7 bases from J; bases unmatched to any gene: 16. The V gene's germline CDR1 is MGHRA and CDR2 YSYEKL. The DNA for the CDR3 is TGCGCCAGCAGCCAAGTCAGGGACAGGGACCTTCGAAATGGTGAAAAACTGTTTTTT. It specifies CASSQVRDRDLRNGEKLFF.

This chain uses TRBV4-1 with TRBJ2-3; 11 bases agree with TRBD2. V dropped 3 bases and J dropped 2; count of bases not matched to a gene: 4. Germline-derived CDR1 and CDR2 are MGHRA and YSYEKL. The CDR3 sequence is 16 residues long. The CDR3 sequence: CASSQQTSGTTDTQYF. In DNA, the CDR3 is TGCGCCAGCAGCCAGCAGACTAGCGGGACCACAGATACGCAGTATTTT.

Notes on this clone: One junction end does not reproduce the germline sequence, and a read error may be involved. Other DNA sequences in this sample translate to the same CDR3. The chain recombines TRBV4-1 with TRBJ1-6; 9 bases agree with TRBD1. The CDR3 contains 17 residues. The germline gives CDR1 MGHRA, CDR2 YSYEKL. CDR3 DNA sequence: TGCGCCAGCAGCCAAGGGGGAAGGGACAGGGAAAATTCCCCCCTCCACTTT. It is translated as CASSQGGRDRENSPLHF.

The V and J genes are TRBV5-5 and TRBJ1-1; D possibly corresponds to TRBD1 (6 bases). The germline V gene encodes CDR1 SGHKS and CDR2 YYEKEE (reference sequence). CDR3 length: 16 amino acids. V dropped 0 bases and J dropped 0 bases, with 12 bases sitting between them. CDR3 protein: CASSLDRAGVNTEAFF. In DNA, the CDR3 is TGTGCCAGCAGCTTGGACAGGGCGGGGGTGAACACTGAAGCTTTCTTT.

The chain combines TRBV28 with TRBJ2-1; TRBD2 matches 11 bases. V lost 5 bases, J lost 7 bases, and 7 bases stayed unmatched. Germline V gives CDR1 MDHEN, CDR2 SYDVKM. The CDR3 loop spans 15 amino acids. This CDR3 is CASSPLAGGTNEQFF. CDR3 DNA sequence: TGTGCCAGCAGTCCCTTAGCGGGAGGGACAAATGAGCAGTTCTTC.

This clone was seen a single time. The V call is TRBV15, the J call TRBJ2-7, with D maybe TRBD2 (6 bases). From germline, CDR1 is LNHNV and CDR2 YYDKDF (reference sequence). This CDR3 has 14 residues. The V end was cut by 3 bases, the J end by 3 bases, with 12 bases between. The CDR3 coding sequence is TGTGCCACCAGCAGGCCGGGAGCGGGCTACGAGCAGTACTTC. Amino acids: CATSRPGAGYEQYF.

The chain couples TRBV7-3 to TRBJ2-5; 12 bases agree with TRBD2. This CDR3 has 14 amino acids. Germline assignment: CDR1 SGHTA and CDR2 FQGTGA. V lost 5 bases, J lost 3 bases, and 1 base stayed unmatched. The CDR3 loop reads CASSRTSGEETQYF. The DNA of the CDR3 is TGTGCCAGCAGCCGGACTAGCGGGGAAGAGACCCAGTACTTC.

The V call is TRBV2, the J call TRBJ2-1; D uncertain. Germline lookup yields CDR1 SNHLY and CDR2 FYNNEI. The CDR3 is made up of 13 amino acids. V was cut by 6 bases and J by 9 bases, with 15 bases left in between. This chain's CDR3 is CASRPESNAEQFF. As DNA, the CDR3 is TGTGCCAGCAGGCCCGAAAGCAACGCTGAGCAGTTCTTC.

The chain combines TRBV6-5 with TRBJ1-4; perhaps TRBD1 as D (6 bases). CDR1 MNHEY and CDR2 SVGAGI come from the germline V gene. Trimming left V 2 bases short and J 5 bases short, with 15 bases between. The CDR3 totals 16 residues. The DNA of the CDR3 is TGTGCCAGCAGTTACGAGGGGGATCCGACGAATGAAAAACTGTTTTTT. Amino acids: CASSYEGDPTNEKLFF.

CDR3 in amino acids: CASGLPQTGQNTEAFF. The CDR3 coding sequence is TGTGCTAGTGGTTTGCCTCAGACAGGTCAGAACACTGAAGCTTTCTTT. The chain employs TRBV12-5 and TRBJ1-1; tentatively, D is TRBD1 (6 bases). Germline CDR1 and CDR2: LGHNT and FRNRAP. The CDR3 is made up of 16 amino acids. Trimming pared 2 bases from V and 1 base from J, leaving 14 bases between.

The V call is TRBV29-1, the J call TRBJ1-4; D is unresolved. The CDR3 runs 13 residues. Germline CDR1 is SQVTM and CDR2 is ANQGSEA. The ends were cut back, 4 bases at V and 0 bases at J, with 6 bases in the middle. In DNA, the CDR3 is TGCAGCGTTGCGGGTCCAACTAATGAAAAACTGTTTTTT. Residues: CSVAGPTNEKLFF.

The chain uses TRBV5-1 and TRBJ2-3; 9 positions agree with TRBD1. CDR1 is SGHRS and CDR2 is YFSETQ in the germline V gene. J gave up 7 bases and V 1 base, and 10 bases lay outside the gene matches. CDR3 length: 16 residues. In nucleotides, the CDR3 is TGCGCCAGCAGCTTGTCAGGGACAGGGCCCCTCTATACGCAGTATTTT. This gives the protein CASSLSGTGPLYTQYF.

V usage is TRBV7-2 and J usage is TRBJ2-7; 8 positions match TRBD1. Germline V gene sequence: CDR1 SGHTA, CDR2 FQGNSA. The trim removed 2 bases at V and 2 bases at J, leaving 8 bases unmatched. The CDR3 loop spans 16 amino acids. The CDR3 loop reads CASSLLGQGGPYEQYF. The DNA of the CDR3 is TGTGCCAGCAGCTTACTAGGACAGGGTGGGCCCTACGAGCAGTACTTC.

The V call is TRBV4-3, the J call TRBJ2-6; 9 bases agree with TRBD1. Germline loops: CDR1 LGHNA, CDR2 YSLEER. The CDR3 is made up of 22 amino acids. V dropped 2 bases and J dropped 0; count of bases not matched to a gene: 17. The CDR3 is CASSQNLPPGQGIDSGANVLTF. The CDR3 DNA reads TGCGCCAGCAGCCAAAACCTTCCACCGGGACAGGGAATAGACTCTGGGGCCAACGTCCTGACTTTC.

The CDR3 DNA sequence: TGCGCCAGCAGCCCCGCGGCGGGCTTTGCAACTAATGAAAAACTGTTTTTT. As protein: CASSPAAGFATNEKLFF. The chain is built from TRBV5-1 and TRBJ1-4; D remains unclear. Trimming removed 4 bases at V and 0 bases at J, with 16 bases between. Germline CDR1 reads SGHRS; CDR2 reads YFSETQ. This CDR3 is built from 17 residues.

The chain couples TRBV27 to TRBJ2-7; D possibly corresponds to TRBD2 (6 bases). Between the trimmed V and J ends, which lost 11 bases and 0 bases, there was a span of 17 bases. The CDR3 is 14 residues long. Germline CDR1 MNHEY, CDR2 SMNVEV (reference sequence). In DNA, the CDR3 is TGTGCCGGTCCATATGCGGGATCCTCCTACGAGCAGTACTTC. Encoded protein: CAGPYAGSSYEQYF.

The rearrangement links TRBV29-1 to TRBJ2-7; TRBD2 is a possible D gene (5 bases). The CDR3 length is 14 residues. Between the trimmed V and J ends, which lost 4 bases and 0 bases, there was a span of 13 bases. Germline V lookup: CDR1 SQVTM, CDR2 ANQGSEA. As DNA, the CDR3 is TGCAGCGTTGTTCGAGGGCAGAGCTCCTACGAGCAGTACTTC. Encoded protein: CSVVRGQSSYEQYF.

The sample holds one count of this clone. The chain couples TRBV30 to TRBJ2-7; 7 positions match TRBD1. Germline V gene data show CDR1 as GTSNPN and CDR2 as SVGIG (reference sequence). J was trimmed by 5 bases and V by 5 bases; bases with no gene match: 3. This CDR3 has 11 amino acids. CDR3 region: CAWVDRHEQYF. For the CDR3, the DNA is TGTGCCTGGGTGGACAGGCACGAGCAGTACTTC. Based on the CDR3 plus reference TRBV30 and TRBJ2-7, the full variable domain is SQTIHQWPATLVQPVGSPLSLECTVEGTSNPNLYWYRQAAGRGLQLLFYSVGIGQISSEVPQNLSASRPQDRQFILSSKKLLLSDSGFYLCAWVDRHEQYFGPGTRLTVT.

This clone was seen more than once but under ten times. The gene calls are TRBV10-3 and TRBJ2-7; TRBD2 agrees at 8 bases. The CDR3 spans 15 residues. The germline gives CDR1 ENHRY, CDR2 SYGVKD. V was clipped by 2 bases and J by 3 bases; unmatched bases: 6. The CDR3 DNA is TGTGCCATCAGTGAGCTGACGGGACTAGTCTACGAGCAGTACTTC. This sequence encodes CAISELTGLVYEQYF.

The gene calls are TRBV28 and TRBJ2-7, with TRBD2 matching over 14 bases. V shed 3 bases and J 3 bases; nucleotides not matched to a gene: 7. CDR1 is MDHEN and CDR2 is SYDVKM in the germline V gene. The CDR3 totals 17 residues. The CDR3 here is CASSFGTSGSRVYEQYF. Written as DNA, the CDR3 is TGTGCCAGCAGTTTCGGGACTAGCGGGAGTAGGGTCTACGAGCAGTACTTC.

V gene TRBV7-9 combines with J gene TRBJ2-2; TRBD2 matches at 7 bases. This CDR3 region has 14 residues. The germline CDR1 and CDR2 sequences are SEHNR and FQNEAQ (reference sequence). Losses at the gene ends were 5 bases for V and 5 bases for J; bases not matched to a gene: 5. This CDR3 reads CASSNGTTTGELFF. The CDR3 coding sequence is TGTGCCAGCAGCAACGGGACTACTACCGGGGAGCTGTTTTTT.

This clone was counted between two and nine times. The chain joins TRBV5-3 to TRBJ1-1, with D possibly TRBD1 on 6 matching bases. TRBV5-3 counts as an open reading frame of uncertain function. The CDR3 extends over 14 amino acids. V was pared by 4 bases and J by 1 base, with 11 bases between. DNA of the CDR3: TGTGCCAGAAGCGCTAGGACAGCGAACACTGAAGCTTTCTTT. Translation: CARSARTANTEAFF.

The CDR3: CSVRDNSYEQYF. The DNA of the CDR3 is TGCAGCGTCCGGGACAACTCCTACGAGCAGTACTTC. The chain recombines TRBV29-1 with TRBJ2-7; perhaps TRBD1 as D (6 bases). Per the germline V gene, CDR1 is SQVTM and CDR2 is ANQGSEA. Trimming removed 6 bases from V and 0 bases from J, with 9 bases in between. The CDR3 spans 12 residues.

This clone was found a few times. The chain combines TRBV4-1 with TRBJ1-3; D unclear. The germline V gene has CDR1 MGHRA and CDR2 YSYEKL. Trimming cost V 0 bases and J 9 bases, with 6 bases left between them. There are 12 residues in the CDR3. The DNA of the CDR3 is TGCGCCAGCAGCCAAGATTCATTCACCATATATTTT. Residues: CASSQDSFTIYF.

The V gene is TRBV10-3, the J gene TRBJ1-5; TRBD1 agrees at 11 bases. Germline CDR1 is ENHRY and CDR2 is SYGVKD. V shed 6 bases and J 4 bases; nucleotides not matched to a gene: 5. This CDR3 has 15 residues. In DNA form, the CDR3 reads TGTGCCATCAGGCCCGGGACAGGGGGAAATCAGCCCCAGCATTTT. It specifies CAIRPGTGGNQPQHF.

The chain links TRBV4-2 to TRBJ2-3, with D perhaps matching TRBD2 (6 bases). CDR1 and CDR2 from the germline V gene are LGHNA and YNFKEQ. V lost 0 bases, J lost 0 bases, and 13 bases lay in between. This CDR3 comprises 17 residues. The CDR3 sequence: CASSQERGGSSTDTQYF. DNA for the CDR3: TGTGCCAGCAGCCAAGAGCGGGGAGGTAGTAGCACAGATACGCAGTATTTT.

The chain has TRBV15 and TRBJ1-2, with TRBD1 matching over 9 bases. The CDR3 consists of 14 residues. Germline V gives CDR1 LNHNV, CDR2 YYDKDF (reference sequence). The trim removed 4 bases at V and 8 bases at J, leaving 8 bases unmatched. CDR3 DNA: TGTGCCACCAGCAAAGGACAGGGGAGGAACGGCTACACCTTC. Amino acids: CATSKGQGRNGYTF.

This clone was seen only a few times. The chain uses TRBV6-4 and TRBJ2-5; D remains unclear. The V gene's germline CDR1 is MRHNA and CDR2 SNTAGT. The CDR3 extends over 11 amino acids. The V and J ends lost 2 bases and 5 bases respectively, with 3 bases between them. This CDR3 reads CASSDRETQYF. CDR3 DNA: TGTGCCAGCAGTGACCGGGAGACCCAGTACTTC.

The J gene is TRBJ2-7, the V gene TRBV28; TRBD2 matches 7 bases. The CDR3 has 17 residues. J lost 6 bases, V lost 2 bases, and 16 bases had no gene match. Germline values: CDR1 MDHEN, CDR2 SYDVKM. CDR3 nucleotides: TGTGCCAGCAGTTTAGGGAATAAGCGGGAATTGGACTGCGAGCAGTACTTC. It translates to CASSLGNKRELDCEQYF.

This chain's CDR3 is CASSPNTEQETQYF. The CDR3 DNA sequence: TGTGCCAGCAGCCCTAATACTGAGCAAGAGACCCAGTACTTC. The chain links TRBV6-5 to TRBJ2-5; the D is unclear. The V and J ends lost 6 bases and 2 bases respectively, with 13 bases between them. The CDR3 contains 14 residues. The germline V gene has CDR1 MNHEY and CDR2 SVGAGI.

The chain recombines TRBV4-1 with TRBJ1-4; 11 positions match TRBD1. V gave up 4 bases and J gave up 8 bases; unmatched junction bases: 12. CDR1 is MGHRA, CDR2 YSYEKL, per germline. The length of the CDR3 is 17 residues. CDR3 sequence reads: CASSRTFPGQGEEKLFF. The CDR3 DNA reads as TGCGCCAGCAGCCGCACGTTTCCGGGACAGGGGGAGGAAAAACTGTTTTTT.